This passage covers 13 T cell receptor beta chains from one sample sequenced in a study of cytomegalovirus exposure and HLA in healthy donors. TCRdb's copy holds only in-frame clones and misses some; the assay was immunoSEQ multiplex PCR. The table includes approximately 230,000 clones, about 90% detected once. Sequencing was performed on PBMCs. Source of these receptors: a man between 18 and 29 years old in good health and CMV-seropositive.

V gene TRBV7-6 combines with J gene TRBJ2-7, with 8 bases matching TRBD1. Germline V lookup: CDR1 SGHVS, CDR2 FNYEAQ. Losses at the gene ends were 5 bases for V and 2 bases for J; bases not matched to a gene: 8. The CDR3 runs to 15 residues. The CDR3 spells CASSLGTGQTYEQYF. Here the CDR3 DNA reads TGTGCCAGCAGCCTGGGGACAGGTCAGACCTACGAGCAGTACTTC.

CDR3 loop: CASSPRGQVLSGANVLTF. In DNA, the CDR3 is TGTGCCAGCAGCCCCCGGGGACAGGTGCTCTCTGGGGCCAACGTCCTGACTTTC. The chain links TRBV9 to TRBJ2-6; 8 positions match TRBD1. With V trimmed by 4 bases and J by 0 bases, 9 bases remained unmatched. CDR1 and CDR2 (germline): SGDLS, YYNGEE. The CDR3 sequence is 18 residues long.

This clone was observed once. The J gene is TRBJ1-1, the V gene TRBV4-1; no firm D call. The CDR3 contains 14 residues. Deletions cut 2 bases from V and 4 bases from J, with 11 bases between. Per the germline V gene, CDR1 is MGHRA and CDR2 is YSYEKL. CDR3 residues: CASSQNGPGTEAFF. The CDR3 DNA reads TGCGCCAGCAGCCAAAACGGACCAGGCACTGAAGCTTTCTTT.

Here the CDR3 reads CASSFGGTGFEQYF. CDR3 bases: TGTGCCAGCAGCTTTGGCGGGACAGGGTTCGAGCAGTACTTC. This chain joins TRBV11-2 and TRBJ2-7; 9 bases match TRBD1. Trimming at V came to 3 bases and at J to 6 bases, leaving 6 bases not matched to a gene. The V gene's germline CDR1 is SGHAT and CDR2 FQNNGV. The CDR3 contains 14 residues.

This clone was counted once. The chain is built from TRBV5-4 and TRBJ2-5; 12 bases align to TRBD2. The CDR3 covers 16 residues. With V trimmed by 4 bases and J by 1 base, 5 bases remained unmatched. Germline assignment: CDR1 SGHNT and CDR2 YYREEE (reference sequence). The DNA of the CDR3 is TGTGCCAGCAGCATCCCGACTAGCGGGAGCCAAGAGACCCAGTACTTC. This encodes CASSIPTSGSQETQYF.

The rearrangement links TRBV19 to TRBJ1-1; D not resolved. Germline V CDR1 and CDR2: LNHDA, SQIVND (reference sequence). Deletions cut 1 base from V and 0 bases from J, with 6 bases between. The CDR3 is 14 residues long. The CDR3: CASSIGGLNTEAFF. The CDR3 coding sequence is TGTGCCAGTAGTATAGGGGGATTGAACACTGAAGCTTTCTTT.

The V gene is TRBV29-1, the J gene TRBJ1-2; TRBD1 agrees at 12 bases. Germline values: CDR1 SQVTM, CDR2 ANQGSEA. The V gene end was trimmed by 4 bases and the J gene end by 0 bases; junction bases not matched to a gene: 6. The CDR3 extends over 16 amino acids. The CDR3 coding sequence is TGCAGCGTTGCCGGGACAGGGGGCATAGCTAACTATGGCTACACCTTC. Amino acids: CSVAGTGGIANYGYTF.

The rearrangement joins TRBV7-8 to TRBJ2-5; D unclear. The CDR3 spans 15 residues. Between the trimmed V and J ends, which lost 0 bases and 2 bases, there was a span of 10 bases. Germline V gene data show CDR1 as SGHVS and CDR2 as FQNEAQ. The CDR3 coding sequence is TGTGCCAGCAGCTTAGCGGGATTTCATCAAGAGACCCAGTACTTC. This encodes CASSLAGFHQETQYF.

The rearrangement uses TRBV5-4 and TRBJ1-3, with unresolved D. The CDR3 is 13 residues long. Germline V gives CDR1 SGHNT, CDR2 YYREEE (reference sequence). The ends were cut back, 5 bases at V and 4 bases at J, with 10 bases in the middle. CDR3 loop: CASRPQSGNTIYF. The CDR3 DNA is TGTGCCAGCAGACCCCAATCGGGAAACACCATATATTTT.

This sequence joins TRBV7-9 and TRBJ1-5; tentative D call: TRBD1 (6 bases). Germline-derived CDR1 and CDR2 are SEHNR and FQNEAQ (reference sequence). The germline V and J ends were trimmed by 5 bases and 3 bases, with 14 bases remaining between them. CDR3 length: 15 residues. This CDR3 reads CASSPGGIPNQPQHF. The CDR3 DNA follows: TGTGCCAGCAGCCCCGGGGGCATCCCCAATCAGCCCCAGCATTTT.

The rearrangement uses TRBV5-4 and TRBJ1-2; 10 bases are shared with TRBD1. The CDR3 extends over 13 amino acids. Germline V CDR1 and CDR2: SGHNT, YYREEE (reference sequence). V lost 6 bases, J lost 9 bases, and 8 bases stayed unmatched. The CDR3 DNA reads as TGTGCCAGCATCCCGACAGGGGGCTTAAGCTACACCTTC. This sequence encodes CASIPTGGLSYTF.

This chain uses TRBV29-1 with TRBJ2-5, with 11 positions matching TRBD2. V was pared by 6 bases and J by 5 bases, with 11 bases of the junction left unmatched. There are 15 residues in the CDR3. The germline V gene encodes CDR1 SQVTM and CDR2 ANQGSEA. As DNA, the CDR3 is TGCAGCGTCTCAATGACTAGCGGGATTTTTGAGACCCAGTACTTC. This encodes CSVSMTSGIFETQYF.

V usage is TRBV5-4 and J usage is TRBJ2-3, with 10 bases identical to TRBD2. This CDR3 has 15 amino acids. Germline assignment: CDR1 SGHNT and CDR2 YYREEE (reference sequence). The ends lost 3 bases at V and 2 bases at J; junction bases unmatched: 3. As DNA, the CDR3 is TGTGCCAGCAGCTCGGGACTAGCGACCACAGATACGCAGTATTTT. It specifies CASSSGLATTDTQYF.